The sequence of this T cell receptor beta chain was determined in a study of T cells after yellow fever vaccination. Overall study findings and caveats: Subsequent to the booster, the majority of primary-vaccination clones reappeared (96% CD4, about 90% CD8).

In the case of this clonotype: Antigen: not known.

By 5'RACE template switching, TCR cDNA was produced, with a universal primer site and UMIs added in the process. TCRdb reprocessed the 5' RACE reads via MiXCR and lists one record per CDR3 protein. The sample consists of 300,000 or so distinct CDR3 sequences, around 6.8% of them appearing once. V gave up 8 bases and J gave up 3 bases, with 10 bases separating them. Germline assignment: CDR1 SNHLY and CDR2 FYNNEI. CDR3 length equals 12 residues. J is TRBJ1-1 and V is TRBV2; no definite D call. The origin of this receptor is a young man who received the YFV17D yellow fever vaccine. Material: PBMCs, obtained approximately 47 days after the first yellow fever vaccination. The CDR3 DNA reads as TGTGCCAGCGGCCAAGCTGACACTGAAGCTTTCTTT. It is translated as CASGQADTEAFF.